This T cell receptor (beta chain) was captured by sequencing in a study of OX40 agonist ivuxolimab in advanced cancers. In the study overall: Patients with hepatocellular carcinoma, melanoma, renal cell or head and neck cancer made up the dose-escalation patients.

Generated by immunoSEQ multiplex PCR, the TCRdb table keeps only in-frame clones and is missing some. The sample has about 78,000 clones, 92% seen once. Concerning this clone itself: Its antigen is not known.

Overall study results and limits: Clonal expansion was seen in CD4+ and CD8+ blood T cells by week 6 at 0.1 to 3.0 mg/kg. The antigen specificity of the peripheral T cells (those that were expanded) was not determined.

Blood specimens came from baseline, cycle 4 day 1, and cycle 7 day 1. V dropped 3 bases and J dropped 3 bases, with 11 bases sitting between them. This CDR3 has 14 residues. The V gene's germline CDR1 is MGHDK and CDR2 SYGVNS. The TCR originated in an adult with an advanced solid tumor such as melanoma, head and neck, liver or kidney cancer. Sample: CD4+ or CD8+ T cells sorted from blood, taken in a trial of the OX40 agonist ivuxolimab. The chain couples TRBV25-1 to TRBJ1-2, with D unclear. The CDR3 spells CASSEQQVDYGYTF. CDR3 DNA: TGTGCCAGCAGTGAGCAGCAAGTGGACTATGGCTACACCTTC.